This passage covers 9 T cell receptor beta chains from one sample sequenced in a study of T cells in Graves' hyperthyroidism and ophthalmopathy (dated by TCRdb to about 2019). The receptor library was made with multiplex PCR. Data came from an Illumina HiSeq 2000. The TCR beta CDR3 regions were amplified from the RNA transcripts. For the first round of RT-PCR on the TCR CDR3, the HTBI primer set was used together with the Qiagen OneStep RT-PCR kit. The public reads were run again by TCRdb, first through fastp at Q25 and then through MiXCR, and only productive beta chains were kept. Here each entry gathers all rows of one CDR3 protein and keeps the most common genes and DNA. Here the sample has about 420,000 distinct CDR3 sequences; around a sixth occur a single time. The ten largest clones add up to over 12% of the sample. Sequencing was carried out using blood. Every receptor here comes from a woman under 30 with Graves' hyperthyroidism.

This clonotype appeared many times. V usage is TRBV20-1 and J usage is TRBJ2-1; 7 bases line up with TRBD2. The ends lost 5 bases at V and 0 bases at J; junction bases unmatched: 4. Germline V gene sequence: CDR1 DFQATT, CDR2 SNEGSKA (reference sequence). This CDR3 is 14 amino acids long. The CDR3, as DNA: TGCAGTGCTGGGCTAGCGGTCTCCTACAATGAGCAGTTCTTC. Its protein is CSAGLAVSYNEQFF.

This clonotype was detected many times. At one boundary the junction diverges from the germline segment, which might be a read error. The chain combines TRBV5-1 with TRBJ2-7, with 8 positions matching TRBD2. CDR3 size: 15 residues. Germline CDR1 SGHRS, CDR2 YFSETQ. The CDR3 reads CASSLLAGSSYEQYF. Here the CDR3 DNA reads TGTGCCAGCAGCTTATTAGCGGGGAGCTCCTACGAGCAGTACTTC. The full variable domain, its missing parts supplied by reference TRBV5-1 and TRBJ2-7, is KAGVTQTPRYLIKTRGQQVTLSCSPISGHRSVSWYQQTPGQGLQFLFEYFSETQRNKGNFPGRFSGRQFSNSRSEMNVSTLELGDSALYLCASSLLAGSSYEQYFGPGTRLTVT.

This clonotype turned up a few times. This sequence joins TRBV19 and TRBJ2-1, with TRBD2 as a possible D gene (5 bases). Per the germline V gene, CDR1 is LNHDA and CDR2 is SQIVND (reference sequence). Trimming removed 0 bases from V and 7 bases from J, with 7 bases in between. CDR3 length equals 13 residues. The CDR3 coding sequence is TGTGCCAGTAGTATAGAAGAGGGAAATGAGCAGTTCTTC. It encodes CASSIEEGNEQFF.

This clonotype was seen repeatedly, ten times or more. The chain uses TRBV5-1 and TRBJ2-1, with TRBD1 matching over 9 bases. This CDR3 contains 16 residues. The germline V gene encodes CDR1 SGHRS and CDR2 YFSETQ. V was pared by 4 bases and J by 0 bases, with 5 bases of the junction left unmatched. The CDR3 DNA reads TGCGCCAGCAGCGGCGGGACAGGGAGCTCCTACAATGAGCAGTTCTTC. It is translated as CASSGGTGSSYNEQFF.

This clonotype was picked up many times. The V and J genes are TRBV5-5 and TRBJ2-1; 8 bases are shared with TRBD2. CDR1 and CDR2 from the germline V gene are SGHKS and YYEKEE (reference sequence). There are 15 residues in the CDR3. Unmatched junction bases numbered 4, after V lost 4 bases and J lost 1 base. CDR3 amino acids: CASSPGLESYNEQFF. The CDR3 nucleotides are TGTGCCAGCAGCCCGGGACTAGAATCCTACAATGAGCAGTTCTTC.

This clonotype came up many times. The genes are TRBV12-3 or TRBV12-4 and TRBJ2-1; D ambiguous. The CDR3 is 13 residues long. V lost 6 bases to trimming and J lost 4 bases, with 10 bases between them. Here the CDR3 DNA reads TGTGCCAGCAGCCCCCAAACTTACAATGAGCAGTTCTTC. It encodes CASSPQTYNEQFF.

The V and J genes are TRBV28 and TRBJ1-5; D call uncertain. CDR1 and CDR2 from the germline V gene are MDHEN and SYDVKM. The ends were cut back, 3 bases at V and 0 bases at J, with 12 bases in the middle. The CDR3 loop spans 16 amino acids. The DNA of the CDR3 is TGTGCCAGCAGTTTGCCCGGGAATCCTAGCAATCAGCCCCAGCATTTT. Amino acids: CASSLPGNPSNQPQHF.

This clonotype has at least ten counts. The chain has TRBV28 and TRBJ2-7; no clear D gene. The CDR3 consists of 12 residues. V shed 6 bases and J shed 2 bases, with 8 bases lying between them. From germline, CDR1 is MDHEN and CDR2 SYDVKM. The CDR3 loop reads CASRGSTYEQYF. CDR3 bases: TGTGCCAGCAGAGGCTCAACCTACGAGCAGTACTTC.

This clonotype was seen repeatedly, ten times or more. The rearrangement joins TRBV7-2 to TRBJ2-1, with 8 bases aligning to TRBD2. This CDR3 contains 13 residues. Unmatched junction bases numbered 5, after V lost 6 bases and J lost 7 bases. Germline CDR1 is SGHTA and CDR2 is FQGNSA. The chain's CDR3 is CASRLRGGNEQFF. CDR3 DNA: TGTGCCAGCAGGCTCCGGGGGGGAAATGAGCAGTTCTTC.